This T cell receptor beta chain appears in the sequencing data of a study of blood T cell repertoires in COVID-19. As for the study in general: The origin of the acute and convalescent COVID-19 samples was the United States, Italy and Spain. The cDNA or gDNA used as material had been derived from T cells, B-cell-depleted T cells, or PBMCs.

The V gene end was trimmed by 2 bases and the J gene end by 6 bases; junction bases not matched to a gene: 6. Germline lookup yields CDR1 MNHEY and CDR2 SVGAGI. The CDR3 contains 16 residues. Authors' data handling: Estimates of nucleated cell counts were drawn from the amplification of reference gene primers. Produced via immunoSEQ multiplex PCR; TCRdb's table is partial and in-frame only. The V and J calls and the clone size are those of that table, but D and trimming were determined from the DNA. The sample includes 160,000 or so clones, around 83% seen only once; the top ten take roughly 13%. The chain carries TRBV6-5 and TRBJ2-7; 14 nucleotides align to TRBD2. The clonotype originates from a man aged 65 to 85 who had recovered from COVID-19. The material sequenced was peripheral blood. In DNA, the CDR3 is TGTGCCAGCAGTTACCGAACGACTAGCGGGAGGGGCGAGCAGTACTTC. This encodes CASSYRTTSGRGEQYF.